What follows are 19 T cell receptor beta chains derived from one specimen sequenced in a study of T cell changes during pregnancy in multiple sclerosis. Profiled with immunoSEQ multiplex PCR; TCRdb holds only in-frame clones, not every one. Of about 46,000 clones in the sample, about 94% were seen once. The sequencing used CD8+ T cells from peripheral blood mononuclear cells, collected in the first trimester of pregnancy. These receptors were taken from a female donor with multiple sclerosis, enrolled in a pregnancy study.

The V gene is TRBV2, the J gene TRBJ1-2; maybe TRBD1 (6 bases). V lost 1 base and J 6 bases, leaving 18 bases between the germline ends. Germline-derived CDR1 and CDR2 are SNHLY and FYNNEI. The CDR3 extends over 16 amino acids. DNA of the CDR3: TGTGCCAGCAGTGAAGGCTGGCGGACAGAAGGAGATGGCTACACCTTC. Its translation: CASSEGWRTEGDGYTF.

The chain combines TRBV7-9 with TRBJ1-2; D possibly corresponds to TRBD1 (5 bases). The V end lost 8 bases, the J end lost 7 bases, and 14 bases lay between the germline ends. CDR1 is SEHNR and CDR2 is FQNEAQ in the germline V gene (reference sequence). The CDR3 runs to 12 residues. Here the CDR3 DNA reads TGTGCCAGCGGCGACAGTCCGGGTGGCTACACCTTC. It specifies CASGDSPGGYTF.

The V gene is TRBV9, the J gene TRBJ2-7, with D perhaps matching TRBD2 (6 bases). The CDR3 spans 14 residues. CDR1 and CDR2 from the germline V gene are SGDLS and YYNGEE. V was cut by 0 bases and J by 1 base, with 8 bases left in between. CDR3 region: CASSVDSGSYEQYF. CDR3 nucleotides: TGTGCCAGCAGCGTAGACAGCGGGTCCTACGAGCAGTACTTC.

This clone has just one count. The V gene is TRBV7-9, the J gene TRBJ2-3, with 11 bases identical to TRBD2. The CDR3 totals 15 residues. From germline, CDR1 is SEHNR and CDR2 FQNEAQ (reference sequence). Germline trimming cut 5 bases from V and 5 bases from J; bases unmatched to any gene: 6. CDR3 in amino acids: CASSLSGGAGDTQYF. The CDR3 coding sequence is TGTGCCAGCAGCCTTAGCGGGGGGGCCGGAGATACGCAGTATTTT.

V gene TRBV2 combines with J gene TRBJ2-2; 13 nucleotides align to TRBD2. Germline CDR1 and CDR2: SNHLY and FYNNEI. The CDR3 covers 20 residues. The V segment lost 2 bases and the J segment 5 bases; nucleotides outside the gene matches: 14. DNA of the CDR3: TGTGCCAGCAGTGAAACTTCTCTCACCGGGACTAGCGGGATGACCGGGGAGCTGTTTTTT. Translation gives CASSETSLTGTSGMTGELFF.

This clone was seen once. The CDR3 loop is CSVEIPGGLASEQYF. The CDR3 DNA follows: TGCAGCGTTGAAATCCCCGGGGGGCTAGCGAGCGAGCAGTACTTC. This chain connects TRBV29-1 to TRBJ2-7; tentative D call: TRBD2 (7 bases). The CDR3 is made up of 15 amino acids. Germline CDR1 reads SQVTM; CDR2 reads ANQGSEA. Trimming cost V 2 bases and J 6 bases, with 20 bases left between them.

Worth noting for this clone: Its ends do not fully match the called genes, so a read error is possible. J is TRBJ2-2 and V is TRBV29-1; D perhaps matches TRBD2 (6 bases). Germline values: CDR1 SQVTM, CDR2 ANQGSEA. The CDR3 contains 12 residues. This CDR3 is CSVGADPGGLFF. The CDR3 DNA is TGCAGCGTAGGGGCCGACCCCGGGGGGCTGTTTTTT.

The chain recombines TRBV5-1 with TRBJ2-3, with D possibly TRBD2 on 6 matching bases. From germline, CDR1 is SGHRS and CDR2 YFSETQ. This CDR3 has 19 amino acids. The V end was cut by 4 bases, the J end by 0 bases, with 24 bases between. The CDR3 protein is CASSQRVSVPLTSTDTQYF. Here the CDR3 DNA reads TGCGCCAGCAGCCAGCGGGTCTCGGTACCGTTAACTAGCACAGATACGCAGTATTTT.

The chain couples TRBV6-1 to TRBJ1-5, with 7 bases identical to TRBD1. V lost 7 bases and J lost 0; bases outside the gene matches: 3. This CDR3 comprises 14 residues. Germline V gene data show CDR1 as MNHNS and CDR2 as SASEGT. CDR3 sequence reads: CASTGTASNQPQHF. In DNA form, the CDR3 reads TGTGCCAGCACCGGGACAGCTAGCAATCAGCCCCAGCATTTT.

This chain joins TRBV5-1 and TRBJ2-7; tentative D call: TRBD1 (6 bases). The CDR3 contains 15 residues. Looked up from germline, CDR1 is SGHRS and CDR2 is YFSETQ. Trimming removed 4 bases at V and 0 bases at J, with 14 bases between. Written as DNA, the CDR3 is TGCGCCAGCAGCGTCCGACAGGAGAGCTCCTACGAGCAGTACTTC. It specifies CASSVRQESSYEQYF. Supplemented by reference TRBV5-1 and TRBJ2-7, the full variable domain reads KAGVTQTPRYLIKTRGQQVTLSCSPISGHRSVSWYQQTPGQGLQFLFEYFSETQRNKGNFPGRFSGRQFSNSRSEMNVSTLELGDSALYLCASSVRQESSYEQYFGPGTRLTVT.

The genes are TRBV27 and TRBJ2-7; 9 bases are a match to TRBD1. The CDR3 loop spans 14 amino acids. Per germline, CDR1 MNHEY and CDR2 SMNVEV (reference sequence). The junction had 2 bases not matched to a gene; V was cut back by 4 bases and J by 1 base. For the CDR3, the DNA is TGTGCCAGCAGTTGGGACAGGGCATCCTACGAGCAGTACTTC. It encodes CASSWDRASYEQYF.

A single count supports this clone. The V gene is TRBV4-2, the J gene TRBJ1-3; possibly TRBD1 for D (6 bases). Per germline, CDR1 LGHNA and CDR2 YNFKEQ. The V end was cut by 3 bases, the J end by 2 bases, with 11 bases between. The CDR3 is made up of 15 amino acids. The CDR3 region has the DNA TGTGCCAGCAGCCAGGAGGACAGCCCTGGAAACACCATATATTTT. This codes for CASSQEDSPGNTIYF.

The J gene is TRBJ2-7, the V gene TRBV7-9; 8 bases map to TRBD2. V shed 1 base and J 3 bases; nucleotides not matched to a gene: 5. Per the germline V gene, CDR1 is SEHNR and CDR2 is FQNEAQ (reference sequence). The CDR3 spans 15 residues. Here the CDR3 reads CASSLVSSGYYEQYF. In DNA form, the CDR3 reads TGTGCCAGCAGCTTAGTGTCTAGCGGGTACTACGAGCAGTACTTC. Full variable domain (outside the CDR3, taken from reference TRBV7-9 and TRBJ2-7): DTGVSQNPRHKITKRGQNVTFRCDPISEHNRLYWYRQTLGQGPEFLTYFQNEAQLEKSRLLSDRFSAERPKGSFSTLEIQRTEQGDSAMYLCASSLVSSGYYEQYFGPGTRLTVT.

The V and J genes are TRBV5-1 and TRBJ2-2; TRBD2 might be the D (6 bases). Germline V gene sequence: CDR1 SGHRS, CDR2 YFSETQ. The CDR3 loop spans 14 amino acids. The ends were cut back, 4 bases at V and 7 bases at J, with 14 bases in the middle. This CDR3 is CASSPEGLDGELFF. In DNA, the CDR3 is TGCGCCAGCAGCCCGGAGGGGTTGGACGGGGAGCTGTTTTTT.

The CDR3 nucleotides are TGTGCCAGCGGGACAGTTCTTAGCAATCAGCCCCAGCATTTT. It codes for CASGTVLSNQPQHF. This chain links TRBV2 with TRBJ1-5; 7 bases align to TRBD1. This CDR3 is 14 amino acids long. V dropped 8 bases and J dropped 0; count of bases not matched to a gene: 4. Looked up from germline, CDR1 is SNHLY and CDR2 is FYNNEI.

V is TRBV6-1 and J is TRBJ1-5, with 7 bases aligning to TRBD1. CDR1 and CDR2 (germline): MNHNS, SASEGT. The CDR3 consists of 15 residues. V lost 4 bases and J lost 4; bases outside the gene matches: 7. The CDR3 loop reads CASSGPGQINQPQHF. CDR3 bases: TGTGCCAGCAGTGGCCCGGGACAGATTAATCAGCCCCAGCATTTT.

This chain connects TRBV15 to TRBJ1-2, with D unclear. V lost 1 base to trimming and J lost 4 bases, with 13 bases between them. CDR1 LNHNV and CDR2 YYDKDF come from the germline V gene (reference sequence). CDR3 length: 15 amino acids. CDR3 amino acids: CATSRGFGLGYGYTF. The DNA of the CDR3 is TGTGCCACCAGCAGAGGTTTCGGACTAGGCTATGGCTACACCTTC. Full variable domain (missing parts from reference TRBV15 and TRBJ1-2): DAMVIQNPRYQVTQFGKPVTLSCSQTLNHNVMYWYQQKSSQAPKLLFHYYDKDFNNEADTPDNFQSRRPNTSFCFLDIRSPGLGDTAMYLCATSRGFGLGYGYTFGSGTRLTVV.

The chain employs TRBV5-8 and TRBJ1-2; D is uncertain. Trimming took off 2 bases at V and 3 bases at J, with 8 bases between the two ends. This CDR3 is built from 13 residues. The germline V gene encodes CDR1 SGHTS and CDR2 YDEGEE. CDR3 sequence: CASSLTVHYGYTF. CDR3 bases: TGTGCCAGCAGCTTAACGGTACACTATGGCTACACCTTC.

The chain is built from TRBV2 and TRBJ2-1; unclear D gene. Trimming removed 8 bases at V and 0 bases at J, with 14 bases between. The germline CDR1 and CDR2 sequences are SNHLY and FYNNEI. The CDR3 totals 15 residues. The CDR3 spells CASRSMESSYNEQFF. CDR3 nucleotides: TGTGCCAGCCGTTCGATGGAGAGCTCCTACAATGAGCAGTTCTTC. Supplemented by reference TRBV2 and TRBJ2-1, the full variable domain reads EPEVTQTPSHQVTQMGQEVILRCVPISNHLYFYWYRQILGQKVEFLVSFYNNEISEKSEIFDDQFSVERPDGSNFTLKIRSTKLEDSAMYFCASRSMESSYNEQFFGPGTRLTVL.